Below, 23 T cell receptor beta chains from the same sample are listed, as sequenced in a study of control samples from healthy donors and cancer patients. The table came from immunoSEQ multiplex PCR; TCRdb's copy has only in-frame clones and leaves some out. The sample includes about 130,000 clones, almost 95% of them seen just once. The sample comprised PBMCs. The origin of the receptors is an elderly man with head and neck cancer.

The CDR3 loop reads CASSAAGTLYEQYF. CDR3 bases: TGTGCCAGCAGTGCGGCCGGGACTTTGTACGAGCAGTACTTC. This chain links TRBV25-1 with TRBJ2-7; the D gene is possibly TRBD2 (6 bases). Germline V gene data show CDR1 as MGHDK and CDR2 as SYGVNS. Trimming pared 4 bases from V and 4 bases from J, leaving 14 bases between. There are 14 residues in the CDR3.

The V call is TRBV19, the J call TRBJ1-4; D is uncertain. Trimming left V 3 bases short and J 8 bases short, with 7 bases between. Germline CDR1 reads LNHDA; CDR2 reads SQIVND (reference sequence). This CDR3 is 12 amino acids long. The CDR3 nucleotides are TGTGCCAGTAGTATGCCGGGAGAAAAACTGTTTTTT. Amino acid sequence: CASSMPGEKLFF. The whole variable domain, remainder taken from reference TRBV19 and TRBJ1-4, is DGGITQSPKYLFRKEGQNVTLSCEQNLNHDAMYWYRQDPGQGLRLIYYSQIVNDFQKGDIAEGYSVSREKKESFPLTVTSAQKNPTAFYLCASSMPGEKLFFGSGTQLSVL.

The chain is built from TRBV18 and TRBJ2-2; either TRBD1 or TRBD2 may supply D (5 bases each). Per the germline V gene, CDR1 is KGHSH and CDR2 is LQKENI. The CDR3 extends over 16 amino acids. The V end lost 3 bases, the J end lost 0 bases, and 11 bases lay between the germline ends. The CDR3 sequence: CASSPPGRTNTGELFF. CDR3 DNA sequence: TGTGCCAGCTCACCCCCGGGACGCACGAACACCGGGGAGCTGTTTTTT.

The chain employs TRBV6-2 or TRBV6-3 and TRBJ2-7; 9 bases are shared with TRBD1. Germline V CDR1 and CDR2: MNHEY, SVGEGT. The CDR3 covers 15 residues. Unmatched junction bases numbered 9, after V lost 6 bases and J lost 3 bases. The CDR3, as DNA: TGTGCCAGCAGCACGCCTGGGACAGGGCGCTACGAGCAGTACTTC. Encoded protein: CASSTPGTGRYEQYF.

The chain has TRBV6-4 and TRBJ1-2; tentatively, D is TRBD1 (6 bases). V was shortened by 4 bases and J by 8 bases, with 17 bases between the two germline ends. The CDR3 extends over 14 amino acids. CDR1 and CDR2 from the germline V gene are MRHNA and SNTAGT. The CDR3 protein is CASSVDQGRGGYTF. In DNA form, the CDR3 reads TGTGCCAGCAGTGTCGACCAGGGGCGCGGGGGCTACACCTTC.

CDR3 in DNA: TGTGCCAGCAGTTTATGGGTCCCAGCCTTAAGCGCACCCCTCCACTTT. Translation: CASSLWVPALSAPLHF. The chain couples TRBV27 to TRBJ1-6; D unresolved. CDR1 and CDR2 (germline): MNHEY, SMNVEV (reference sequence). The V gene lost 1 base and the J gene lost 11 bases, with 18 bases spanning the gap. There are 16 residues in the CDR3.

The chain has TRBV5-8 and TRBJ1-1; 9 nucleotides agree with TRBD1. This CDR3 has 15 amino acids. V lost 4 bases to trimming and J lost 4 bases; unmatched junction nucleotides: 8. From germline, CDR1 is SGHTS and CDR2 YDEGEE. The CDR3, as DNA: TGTGCCAGCAGCATAGGGACAGGGTGGGGCACTGAAGCTTTCTTT. Translation: CASSIGTGWGTEAFF.

V gene TRBV19 combines with J gene TRBJ2-5, with D perhaps TRBD1 (6 bases). The CDR3 totals 13 residues. Germline values: CDR1 LNHDA, CDR2 SQIVND (reference sequence). V dropped 6 bases and J dropped 5 bases, with 13 bases sitting between them. CDR3 sequence: CASRTQGTETQYF. CDR3 DNA sequence: TGTGCCAGTAGAACCCAGGGGACGGAGACCCAGTACTTC.

The rearrangement joins TRBV5-1 to TRBJ1-5; 12 bases align to TRBD1. There are 16 residues in the CDR3. Germline trimming cut 4 bases from V and 4 bases from J; bases unmatched to any gene: 6. Germline lookup yields CDR1 SGHRS and CDR2 YFSETQ. The CDR3 loop is CASSPGTGGTNQPQHF. CDR3 DNA sequence: TGCGCCAGCAGCCCCGGGACAGGGGGCACAAATCAGCCCCAGCATTTT.

The V call is TRBV30, the J call TRBJ1-5, with a tentative D call TRBD1 (5 bases). CDR3 length: 13 amino acids. Germline CDR1 and CDR2: GTSNPN and SVGIG (reference sequence). Trimming took off 2 bases at V and 7 bases at J, with 12 bases between the two ends. The CDR3: CAWSNSRDQPQHF. CDR3 bases: TGTGCCTGGAGTAATAGTAGGGACCAGCCCCAGCATTTT.

The chain carries TRBV14 and TRBJ2-3; D is uncertain. The V and J ends lost 1 base and 0 bases respectively, with 8 bases between them. CDR3 size: 15 residues. Germline V CDR1 and CDR2: SGHDN, FVKESK. In DNA, the CDR3 is TGTGCCAGCAGCCAAGGTTTGCACAGCACAGATACGCAGTATTTT. It codes for CASSQGLHSTDTQYF.

The chain employs TRBV29-1 and TRBJ2-7; D gene unclear. Trimming cost V 5 bases and J 0 bases, with 11 bases left between them. This CDR3 is 13 amino acids long. Germline values: CDR1 SQVTM, CDR2 ANQGSEA. CDR3 amino acids: CSVLGRISYEQYF. The DNA for the CDR3 is TGCAGCGTTCTTGGGCGGATCTCCTACGAGCAGTACTTC.

This sequence joins TRBV11-3 and TRBJ1-3, with no clear D. The germline gives CDR1 SGHNT, CDR2 YENEEA. The CDR3 is 16 amino acids. V shed 1 base and J shed 6 bases, with 16 bases lying between them. Here the CDR3 DNA reads TGTGCCAGCAGCTTAGGGTCGGCCGGGCCGGTAAACACCATATATTTT. Protein: CASSLGSAGPVNTIYF. The full variable domain, with the rest looked up from reference TRBV11-3 and TRBJ1-3, is EAGVVQSPRYKIIEKKQPVAFWCNPISGHNTLYWYLQNLGQGPELLIRYENEEAVDDSQLPKDRFSAERLKGVDSTLKIQPAELGDSAVYLCASSLGSAGPVNTIYFGEGSWLTVV.

CDR3 protein: CASSSRDANYNEQFF. CDR3 coding DNA: TGCGCCAGCAGCTCCCGGGACGCCAACTACAATGAGCAGTTCTTC. The rearrangement joins TRBV5-1 to TRBJ2-1; D possibly uses TRBD1 or TRBD2 (5 bases each). CDR3 size: 15 residues. Germline V CDR1 and CDR2: SGHRS, YFSETQ. V lost 3 bases and J 3 bases, leaving 13 bases between the germline ends.

The gene calls are TRBV11-2 and TRBJ2-6; D unclear. V was cut by 5 bases and J by 0 bases, with 11 bases left in between. The CDR3 has 16 residues. In germline, CDR1 is SGHAT, CDR2 FQNNGV. The CDR3 region has the DNA TGTGCCAGCAGCCCGCCGGACCGCTCTGGGGCCAACGTCCTGACTTTC. It specifies CASSPPDRSGANVLTF.

This clone was seen a few times. This chain connects TRBV10-3 to TRBJ2-7; TRBD1 might be the D (5 bases). Germline V CDR1 and CDR2: ENHRY, SYGVKD. Deletions cut 3 bases from V and 3 bases from J, with 15 bases between. There are 15 residues in the CDR3. The CDR3 loop is CAISEGHGELYEQYF. CDR3 bases: TGTGCCATCAGTGAAGGACACGGCGAACTCTACGAGCAGTACTTC.

This chain joins TRBV23-1 and TRBJ1-1, with D perhaps matching TRBD1 (6 bases). TRBV23-1 is known as an ORF, though its function is uncertain. The CDR3 runs to 11 residues. Trimming took off 11 bases at V and 8 bases at J, with 15 bases between the two ends. The DNA for the CDR3 is TGCGCCTGCCTGGCGGGGGGCGAAGCTTTCTTT. Translated, it gives CACLAGGEAFF.

The rearrangement joins TRBV19 to TRBJ2-1, with TRBD2 identical over 8 bases. This CDR3 has 17 amino acids. The V gene end was trimmed by 2 bases and the J gene end by 9 bases; junction bases not matched to a gene: 15. Germline values: CDR1 LNHDA, CDR2 SQIVND (reference sequence). CDR3 DNA sequence: TGTGCCAGTAGTATACACGGGGCGGGGGGCACCCGGGGTGAGCAGTTCTTC. Protein: CASSIHGAGGTRGEQFF. Looking up the rest from reference TRBV19 and TRBJ2-1 gives the full variable domain: DGGITQSPKYLFRKEGQNVTLSCEQNLNHDAMYWYRQDPGQGLRLIYYSQIVNDFQKGDIAEGYSVSREKKESFPLTVTSAQKNPTAFYLCASSIHGAGGTRGEQFFGPGTRLTVL.

The chain recombines TRBV3-1 (or the pseudogene TRBV3-2) with TRBJ2-1; D could derive from TRBD1 or TRBD2 (5 bases each). The V end was cut by 0 bases, the J end by 6 bases, with 12 bases between. This CDR3 is built from 15 residues. Germline V gives CDR1 LGHDT, CDR2 YNNKEL (reference sequence). This CDR3 is CASSQDPLGPNEQFF. The CDR3 DNA follows: TGTGCCAGCAGCCAAGATCCTCTGGGACCCAATGAGCAGTTCTTC.

The rearrangement uses TRBV9 and TRBJ2-7; D might be TRBD1 (6 bases). The CDR3 is 16 residues long. Germline CDR1 SGDLS, CDR2 YYNGEE. The V and J ends lost 2 bases and 2 bases respectively, with 17 bases between them. This chain's CDR3 is CASSVRDTWETYEQYF. In DNA form, the CDR3 reads TGTGCCAGCAGCGTTCGGGACACTTGGGAAACCTACGAGCAGTACTTC. The full variable domain, its missing parts supplied by reference TRBV9 and TRBJ2-7, is DSGVTQTPKHLITATGQRVTLRCSPRSGDLSVYWYQQSLDQGLQFLIQYYNGEERAKGNILERFSAQQFPDLHSELNLSSLELGDSALYFCASSVRDTWETYEQYFGPGTRLTVT.

This chain joins TRBV19 and TRBJ1-5; D is unclear. Per the germline V gene, CDR1 is LNHDA and CDR2 is SQIVND (reference sequence). This CDR3 has 12 amino acids. V was shortened by 11 bases and J by 3 bases, with 11 bases between the two germline ends. Here the CDR3 DNA reads TGTGCCGGATCAGCGGTCAATCAGCCCCAGCATTTT. Its protein is CAGSAVNQPQHF. The variable domain in full, completed from reference TRBV19 and TRBJ1-5, reads DGGITQSPKYLFRKEGQNVTLSCEQNLNHDAMYWYRQDPGQGLRLIYYSQIVNDFQKGDIAEGYSVSREKKESFPLTVTSAQKNPTAFYLCAGSAVNQPQHFGDGTRLSIL.

The chain has TRBV5-8 and TRBJ1-5; 7 nucleotides agree with TRBD1. With 4 bases clipped from V and 6 bases from J, the junction kept 13 bases outside the gene matches. This CDR3 has 16 amino acids. Germline V gene lookup returns CDR1 SGHTS and CDR2 YDEGEE. The chain's CDR3 is CASSQTTGLAGQPQHF. CDR3 DNA: TGTGCCAGCAGCCAAACGACAGGGCTAGCCGGTCAGCCCCAGCATTTT.

The rearrangement joins TRBV5-6 to TRBJ2-7; no clear D. The germline V and J ends were trimmed by 3 bases and 1 base, with 8 bases remaining between them. CDR3 size: 13 residues. Germline V gene lookup returns CDR1 SGHDT and CDR2 YYEEEE. CDR3 region: CASSSGPSYEQYF. DNA of the CDR3: TGTGCCAGCAGCTCCGGACCTTCCTACGAGCAGTACTTC.